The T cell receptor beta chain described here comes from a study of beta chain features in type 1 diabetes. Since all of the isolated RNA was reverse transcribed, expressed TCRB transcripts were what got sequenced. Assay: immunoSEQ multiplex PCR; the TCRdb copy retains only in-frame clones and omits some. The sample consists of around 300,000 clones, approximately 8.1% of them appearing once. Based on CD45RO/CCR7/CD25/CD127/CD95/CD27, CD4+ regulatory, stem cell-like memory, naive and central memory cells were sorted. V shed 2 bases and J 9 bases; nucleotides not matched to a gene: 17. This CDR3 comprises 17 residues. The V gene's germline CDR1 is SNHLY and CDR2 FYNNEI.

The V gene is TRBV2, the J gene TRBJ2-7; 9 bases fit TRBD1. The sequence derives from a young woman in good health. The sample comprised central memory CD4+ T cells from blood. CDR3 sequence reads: CASSEFRPGTGLTGQYF. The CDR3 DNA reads TGTGCCAGCAGTGAATTTCGGCCCGGGACAGGGCTAACCGGGCAGTACTTC.